One T cell receptor (beta chain) is described in this entry. cDNA reverse transcribed from extracted RNA served as the sequencing template. Measured with immunoSEQ multiplex PCR; TCRdb has only the in-frame clones, and not every one. Altogether 150,000 or so clones are present, roughly 70% being singletons, with the ten largest covering 11%. Peripheral blood, together with lesional scalp punch biopsies, was collected from alopecia areata patients. Trimming shortened V by 3 bases and J by 0 bases, and 7 bases separated the two germline ends. There are 14 residues in the CDR3. CDR1 SGHDT and CDR2 YYEEEE come from the germline V gene. The entry originates in a study of CD8+ T cells in alopecia areata.

The TCR originated in a human donor with alopecia areata. The specimen was CD8+ T cells sorted from blood, collected at week 0. The rearrangement uses TRBV5-6 and TRBJ1-5; D unclear. The CDR3 DNA is TGTGCCAGCAGCTGGTCAGGTAGCAATCAGCCCCAGCATTTT. Protein sequence: CASSWSGSNQPQHF.